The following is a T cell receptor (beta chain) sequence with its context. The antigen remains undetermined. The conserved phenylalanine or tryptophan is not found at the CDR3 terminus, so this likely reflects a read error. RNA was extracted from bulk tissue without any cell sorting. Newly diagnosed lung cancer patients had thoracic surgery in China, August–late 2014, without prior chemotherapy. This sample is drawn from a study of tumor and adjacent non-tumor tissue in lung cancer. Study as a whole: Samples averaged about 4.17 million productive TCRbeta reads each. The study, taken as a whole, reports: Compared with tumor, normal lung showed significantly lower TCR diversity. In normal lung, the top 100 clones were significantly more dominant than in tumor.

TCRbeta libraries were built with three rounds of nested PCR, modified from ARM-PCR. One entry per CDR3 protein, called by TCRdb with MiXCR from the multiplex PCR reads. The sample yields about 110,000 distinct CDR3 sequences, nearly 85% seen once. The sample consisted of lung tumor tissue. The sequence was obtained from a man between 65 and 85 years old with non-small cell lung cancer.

Here the CDR3 DNA reads TGTGCTAGCAGTTTACATCTACAGGAAGGGTCCTACGAGCAGTACCTC. Protein: CASSLHLQEGSYEQYL. This chain uses TRBV28 with TRBJ2-7, with D possibly being TRBD1 (5 bases). This CDR3 has 16 amino acids. The germline V gene encodes CDR1 MDHEN and CDR2 SYDVKM.